Each of the 30 T cell receptor beta chains below was sequenced from the same sample in a study of Ad26.COV2.S vaccination and SARS-CoV-2 variants. TCRdb's table, derived via immunoSEQ multiplex PCR, lists solely in-frame clones and lacks some. The sample comprises around 450,000 clones, around 89% of which are singletons, and 1.5% to 2% rests with the top ten. Indicated treatment: roughly 20 received Ad26.COV2.S at low or high dose, single or two shots; a few received placebo; per-sample allocation not given. After the first vaccine or placebo injection, samples were drawn on day 63. The sample in question was peripheral blood, obtained in a trial of Ad26.COV2.S vaccine versus placebo. The receptors shown here come from a person aged 18-65 years who received the Ad26.COV2.S COVID-19 vaccine or a placebo.

The J gene is TRBJ2-7, the V gene TRBV9; D could derive from TRBD1 or TRBD2 (5 bases each). V was clipped by 2 bases and J by 4 bases, with 10 bases between them. Per germline, CDR1 SGDLS and CDR2 YYNGEE. The CDR3 length is 13 residues. The CDR3 DNA reads as TGTGCCAGCAGCGTCAGAGAGGGGTACGAGCAGTACTTC. The encoded protein is CASSVREGYEQYF.

The chain employs TRBV7-9 and TRBJ1-1; tentatively, D is TRBD1 (6 bases). The V end lost 2 bases, the J end lost 0 bases, and 19 bases lay between the germline ends. Per germline, CDR1 SEHNR and CDR2 FQNEAQ (reference sequence). The CDR3 length is 18 residues. For the CDR3, the DNA is TGTGCCAGCAGCTTATTCGGCCCCCGCCAGGGGATGAACACTGAAGCTTTCTTT. It yields the protein CASSLFGPRQGMNTEAFF.

The J gene is TRBJ1-3, the V gene TRBV7-9, with TRBD1 as a possible D gene (5 bases). V was clipped by 8 bases and J by 3 bases, with 11 bases between them. Per the germline V gene, CDR1 is SEHNR and CDR2 is FQNEAQ (reference sequence). This CDR3 has 13 amino acids. Written as DNA, the CDR3 is TGTGCCAGCGTACGGGGGGGTGGAAACACCATATATTTT. It specifies CASVRGGGNTIYF.

With regard to this clone: The sample has other DNA sequences that encode this CDR3 too. The chain couples TRBV6-5 to TRBJ2-3, with D unresolved. Germline assignment: CDR1 MNHEY and CDR2 SVGAGI. The CDR3 has 15 residues. Trimming pared 0 bases from V and 0 bases from J, leaving 7 bases between. The CDR3: CASSYSGSSTDTQYF. The CDR3 nucleotides read TGTGCCAGCAGTTACTCTGGTTCTAGCACAGATACGCAGTATTTT.

The V call is TRBV19, the J call TRBJ1-5; D gene unclear. Trimming removed 0 bases from V and 5 bases from J, with 11 bases in between. The CDR3 has 15 residues. The V gene's germline CDR1 is LNHDA and CDR2 SQIVND (reference sequence). The CDR3 sequence: CASSIDTPNHQPQHF. CDR3 nucleotide sequence: TGTGCCAGTAGTATAGATACCCCCAACCATCAGCCCCAGCATTTT.

This chain uses TRBV19 with TRBJ1-2; D is unresolved. This CDR3 comprises 13 residues. Germline CDR1 is LNHDA and CDR2 is SQIVND (reference sequence). With 6 bases removed from V and 5 bases from J, the gap between germline ends came to 13 bases. The DNA for the CDR3 is TGTGCCAGTAGACCCCGGGCCGAGTATGGCTACACCTTC. It specifies CASRPRAEYGYTF. The variable domain in full, completed from reference TRBV19 and TRBJ1-2, reads DGGITQSPKYLFRKEGQNVTLSCEQNLNHDAMYWYRQDPGQGLRLIYYSQIVNDFQKGDIAEGYSVSREKKESFPLTVTSAQKNPTAFYLCASRPRAEYGYTFGSGTRLTVV.

The chain carries TRBV28 and TRBJ2-7; possible D gene TRBD2, 6 bases. This CDR3 has 13 amino acids. Germline CDR1 is MDHEN and CDR2 is SYDVKM. Trimming cost V 6 bases and J 3 bases, with 12 bases left between them. Written as DNA, the CDR3 is TGTGCCAGCAGGCAGTGGGGGGACTACGAGCAGTACTTC. Its translation: CASRQWGDYEQYF. Based on the CDR3 plus reference TRBV28 and TRBJ2-7, the full variable domain is DVKVTQSSRYLVKRTGEKVFLECVQDMDHENMFWYRQDPGLGLRLIYFSYDVKMKEKGDIPEGYSVSREKKERFSLILESASTNQTSMYLCASRQWGDYEQYFGPGTRLTVT.

This rearrangement joins TRBV28 to TRBJ2-5; 7 positions match TRBD1. The CDR3 loop spans 15 amino acids. Germline V gene data show CDR1 as MDHEN and CDR2 as SYDVKM. V shed 5 bases, J shed 1 base, and the junction held 7 bases outside the gene matches. This CDR3 is CASSSYGTAQETQYF. DNA for the CDR3: TGTGCCAGCAGTAGCTACGGGACAGCCCAAGAGACCCAGTACTTC.

This chain joins TRBV10-2 and TRBJ1-5; possible D gene TRBD1, 6 bases. Trimming left V 9 bases short and J 4 bases short, with 13 bases between. The CDR3 runs 13 residues. Germline CDR1 WSHSY, CDR2 SAAADI. CDR3 in DNA: TGCGCCAGTTCGGCAGGGGTAAATCAGCCCCAGCATTTT. Amino acid sequence: CASSAGVNQPQHF.

The rearrangement links TRBV6-1 to TRBJ1-2; weak D call: TRBD1 (6 bases). Looked up from germline, CDR1 is MNHNS and CDR2 is SASEGT. The CDR3 spans 16 residues. The V gene lost 2 bases and the J gene lost 6 bases, with 19 bases spanning the gap. DNA of the CDR3: TGTGCCAGCAGTGAATTGGGGGCCAGGGTCGGAGATGGCTACACCTTC. As protein: CASSELGARVGDGYTF.

This clone occurred a few times. The J gene is TRBJ1-5, the V gene TRBV6-6, with a possible D match to TRBD1 (6 bases). This CDR3 is built from 11 residues. Trimming removed 6 bases at V and 7 bases at J, with 7 bases between. The germline CDR1 and CDR2 sequences are MNHNY and SVGAGI (reference sequence). The CDR3 DNA follows: TGTGCCAGCAGCACAGGGCAGCCCCAGCATTTT. Translated, it gives CASSTGQPQHF.

The chain combines TRBV6-5 with TRBJ2-5, with D uncertain. The V and J ends lost 2 bases and 2 bases respectively, with 12 bases between them. The CDR3 is 15 residues long. CDR1 is MNHEY and CDR2 is SVGAGI in the germline V gene. CDR3 sequence (DNA): TGTGCCAGCAGTTACGGCGACGCGCGTCAAGAGACCCAGTACTTC. It is translated as CASSYGDARQETQYF.

The chain has TRBV10-3 and TRBJ2-1, with 9 bases identical to TRBD2. CDR3 length: 14 amino acids. V lost 10 bases to trimming and J lost 9 bases; unmatched junction nucleotides: 13. Germline CDR1 and CDR2: ENHRY and SYGVKD. Written as DNA, the CDR3 is TGTGCCACCCGAAATAGCGGCGGGAGGGCTGAGCAGTTCTTC. This gives the protein CATRNSGGRAEQFF.

The chain carries TRBV12-3 or TRBV12-4 and TRBJ2-2; 7 bases fit TRBD1. This CDR3 comprises 13 residues. J gave up 4 bases and V 4 bases, and 0 bases lay outside the gene matches. CDR3 sequence reads: CASSSGGTGELFF. The CDR3 DNA reads TGTGCCAGCAGTTCAGGGGGCACCGGGGAGCTGTTTTTT.

The genes are TRBV5-8 and TRBJ1-2; D uncertain. The CDR3 is 11 residues long. Trimming left V 2 bases short and J 8 bases short, with 7 bases between. Germline CDR1 is SGHTS and CDR2 is YDEGEE. CDR3: CASSFAFGYTF. The CDR3 coding sequence is TGTGCCAGCAGCTTCGCATTCGGCTACACCTTC.

J is TRBJ1-2 and V is TRBV7-8; D is ambiguous. V gave up 2 bases and J gave up 6 bases, with 13 bases separating them. The CDR3 runs 14 residues. Germline lookup yields CDR1 SGHVS and CDR2 FQNEAQ. The CDR3 DNA sequence: TGTGCCAGCAGCTTACGGCAATACTCAGATGGCTACACCTTC. This sequence encodes CASSLRQYSDGYTF.

J is TRBJ2-7 and V is TRBV25-1, with 7 bases aligning to TRBD2. V lost 9 bases and J lost 2; bases outside the gene matches: 4. The CDR3 consists of 12 residues. Germline loops: CDR1 MGHDK, CDR2 SYGVNS. CDR3 sequence (DNA): TGTGCCAGTGGGAGGGGAACCTACGAGCAGTACTTC. Its translation: CASGRGTYEQYF.

This chain uses TRBV3-1 (or the pseudogene TRBV3-2) with TRBJ2-3, with 9 bases matching TRBD2. V was clipped by 1 base and J by 6 bases; unmatched bases: 14. The CDR3 contains 18 residues. CDR1 is LGHDT, CDR2 YNNKEL, per germline (reference sequence). In DNA, the CDR3 is TGTGCCAGCAGCCAAGTAGCGCCTAGCGGGAACACGAGGGATACGCAGTATTTT. Translating it yields CASSQVAPSGNTRDTQYF.

This rearrangement joins TRBV6-1 to TRBJ1-5; 8 positions match TRBD1. The ends lost 0 bases at V and 2 bases at J; junction bases unmatched: 9. Germline V lookup: CDR1 MNHNS, CDR2 SASEGT. The CDR3 totals 18 residues. CDR3 region: CASSEAPGGAGGNQPQHF. CDR3 coding DNA: TGTGCCAGCAGTGAAGCTCCAGGGGGCGCGGGGGGCAATCAGCCCCAGCATTTT.

The gene calls are TRBV14 and TRBJ1-6; a possible D gene is TRBD1 (6 bases). There are 15 residues in the CDR3. V was pared by 6 bases and J by 10 bases, with 19 bases between. Germline-derived CDR1 and CDR2 are SGHDN and FVKESK. The CDR3 coding sequence is TGTGCCAGCAGTGACCAGGGGCGGCTATCCTCACCCCTCCACTTT. This codes for CASSDQGRLSSPLHF.

This sequence joins TRBV28 and TRBJ2-1; the D is unclear. The V gene lost 6 bases and the J gene lost 6 bases, with 18 bases spanning the gap. The CDR3 is 15 residues long. Looked up from germline, CDR1 is MDHEN and CDR2 is SYDVKM. In nucleotides, the CDR3 is TGTGCCAGCAGCGATCCGGGCCCTACGTTCAATGAGCAGTTCTTC. Its translation: CASSDPGPTFNEQFF.

The V and J genes are TRBV9 and TRBJ1-1; TRBD1 matches at 8 bases. The CDR3 spans 15 residues. The ends lost 4 bases at V and 0 bases at J; junction bases unmatched: 5. Germline-derived CDR1 and CDR2 are SGDLS and YYNGEE. CDR3: CASSHSQGVNTEAFF. The DNA of the CDR3 is TGTGCCAGCAGCCATTCACAGGGGGTGAACACTGAAGCTTTCTTT.

The chain uses TRBV27 and TRBJ2-7; D possibly corresponds to TRBD1 (6 bases). Trimming left V 0 bases short and J 7 bases short, with 13 bases between. This CDR3 is built from 14 residues. Germline V CDR1 and CDR2: MNHEY, SMNVEV (reference sequence). The CDR3 DNA is TGTGCCAGCAGTTTATCCCAGGGGTGGGAAGAGCAGTACTTC. Its protein product is CASSLSQGWEEQYF.

Points on this clone: The identical CDR3 is also encoded by other nucleotide sequences in the sample. V usage is TRBV6-5 and J usage is TRBJ1-1; D is ambiguous. Germline CDR1 MNHEY, CDR2 SVGAGI. Deletions cut 5 bases from V and 0 bases from J, with 4 bases between. This CDR3 comprises 12 residues. The DNA of the CDR3 is TGTGCCAGCAGTCGGATGAACACTGAAGCTTTCTTT. Translating gives CASSRMNTEAFF.

The chain links TRBV25-1 to TRBJ2-2; the match to TRBD1 covers 8 bases. Germline CDR1 is MGHDK and CDR2 is SYGVNS. CDR3 length equals 18 residues. Trimming cost V 4 bases and J 6 bases; bases outside gene matches: 16. Written as DNA, the CDR3 is TGTGCCAGCAGTGTTAGCTTAGGAGGACAGGGTAACGCCGGGGAGCTGTTTTTT. This sequence encodes CASSVSLGGQGNAGELFF.

This chain uses TRBV6-4 with TRBJ1-5, with 7 nucleotides matching TRBD1. Looked up from germline, CDR1 is MRHNA and CDR2 is SNTAGT. The CDR3 has 12 residues. Losses at the gene ends were 4 bases for V and 6 bases for J; bases not matched to a gene: 0. CDR3 residues: CASSGQGQPQHF. CDR3 in DNA: TGTGCCAGCAGTGGACAGGGTCAGCCCCAGCATTTT.

This clone showed up just a few times. The chain links TRBV29-1 to TRBJ2-7, with a tentative D call TRBD1 (6 bases). The CDR3 sequence is 11 residues long. Trimming removed 6 bases from V and 6 bases from J, with 12 bases in between. Germline-derived CDR1 and CDR2 are SQVTM and ANQGSEA. The CDR3 loop is CSVPQGGEQYF. In nucleotides, the CDR3 is TGCAGCGTCCCACAGGGTGGCGAGCAGTACTTC.

The genes are TRBV29-1 and TRBJ1-2; 12 bases are a match to TRBD1. The CDR3 loop spans 15 amino acids. The V and J ends lost 3 bases and 7 bases, in that order; junction bases with no gene match: 9. CDR1 and CDR2 from the germline V gene are SQVTM and ANQGSEA. The CDR3 here is CSVEGTGGGSPGYTF. CDR3 in DNA: TGCAGCGTTGAGGGGACAGGGGGCGGCTCTCCTGGCTACACCTTC. Variable domain in full (rest from reference TRBV29-1 and TRBJ1-2): SAVISQKPSRDICQRGTSLTIQCQVDSQVTMMFWYRQQPGQSLTLIATANQGSEATYESGFVIDKFPISRPNLTFSTLTVSNMSPEDSSIYLCSVEGTGGGSPGYTFGSGTRLTVV.

This chain's CDR3 is CASSIAVQGEKLFF. In DNA, the CDR3 is TGTGCCAGTAGTATTGCGGTACAGGGTGAAAAACTGTTTTTT. The chain recombines TRBV19 with TRBJ1-4; tentatively, D is TRBD1 (6 bases). Germline CDR1 LNHDA, CDR2 SQIVND (reference sequence). V lost 3 bases, J lost 7 bases, and 12 bases lay in between. The CDR3 covers 14 residues.

The chain joins TRBV14 to TRBJ2-1; TRBD2 matches 10 bases. The CDR3 contains 17 residues. Unmatched junction bases numbered 8, after V lost 0 bases and J lost 6 bases. Germline CDR1 reads SGHDN; CDR2 reads FVKESK. In nucleotides, the CDR3 is TGTGCCAGCAGCCAAGATTTTACGGTAGCGGGAGGCAATGAGCAGTTCTTC. Its protein product is CASSQDFTVAGGNEQFF.